The clone carrying this T cell receptor (beta chain) has just a few counts. V gave up 0 bases and J gave up 5 bases, with 8 bases separating them. Germline V gives CDR1 MNHGY, CDR2 SAAAGT. The CDR3 covers 14 residues. This sample was included in a study of sequential checkpoint blockade in melanoma. Measured with immunoSEQ multiplex PCR; TCRdb has only the in-frame clones, and not every one. The sample records some 22,000 clones, roughly 27% being singletons. Treatment defined: randomized to nivolumab then ipilimumab (arm A) or the reverse (arm B). The clonotype originates from a human donor with melanoma. J is TRBJ2-1 and V is TRBV6-8; D is perhaps TRBD2 (5 bases). The material was tumor tissue (inferred from file names), obtained from a patient given nivolumab and ipilimumab in sequence. The CDR3 nucleotides read TGTGCCAGCAGTTACTCTCGAGCGGACAATGAGCAGTTCTTC. Residues: CASSYSRADNEQFF.